The entry below describes one T cell receptor (beta chain). This sample also contains other DNA sequences that code for the same CDR3. Some clones are missing from TCRdb's copy, which holds only in-frame ones; the method was immunoSEQ multiplex PCR. This table has 250,000 to 350,000 clones, 80% to 85% appearing once. This record belongs to a study of blood T cell repertoires in COVID-19. The V gene end was trimmed by 6 bases and the J gene end by 3 bases; junction bases not matched to a gene: 1. Per the germline V gene, CDR1 is SQVTM and CDR2 is ANQGSEA. The CDR3 runs to 12 residues. The receptor's source is a person aged 65-85 years with COVID-19, enrolled during active disease. The specimen was peripheral blood. This chain uses TRBV29-1 with TRBJ1-5; 8 nucleotides agree with TRBD1. Written as DNA, the CDR3 is TGCAGCGTGGGACAGGACAATCAGCCCCAGCATTTT. Its protein is CSVGQDNQPQHF.